The clone carrying this T cell receptor beta chain occurred many times. This entry comes from a study of T cell repertoires in cytomegalovirus infection. Each CDR3 protein is one row after TCRdb ran MiXCR on the reads. The sample includes roughly 81,000 distinct CDR3 sequences, approximately 3.7% of them seen just once. The CDR3 contains 13 residues. Germline V gene data show CDR1 as MDHEN and CDR2 as SYDVKM. The V gene lost 5 bases and the J gene lost 5 bases, with 13 bases spanning the gap. Sequenced sample: PBMCs. The chain has TRBV28 and TRBJ2-7; no firm D call. The TCR sequence derives from a human donor in good health (CMV status not recorded). Some clones in this sample may be carry-over from other donors' samples. The CDR3 sequence is CASSLYTTNEQYF. The CDR3 DNA reads as TGTGCCAGCAGTCTATATACGACGAACGAGCAGTACTTC.